This T cell receptor (beta chain) was sequenced during a study of neurological immune-mediated disorders. This clonotype was detected ten times or more. Its antigen is as yet unknown. CDR3 length: 14 amino acids. Trimming removed 1 base at V and 4 bases at J, with 14 bases between. Germline loops: CDR1 DFQATT, CDR2 SNEGSKA (reference sequence). Study conclusions and caveats: According to phylogenetic grouping, one related-CDR3 cluster, a possible signature, contained the repertoires of 18 of 34 multiple sclerosis patients. HTLV-1-associated myelopathy had the most TCR clonal expansion, whereas multiple sclerosis had the least (lower than in healthy controls).

The authors made cDNA by 5'RACE with 10-nucleotide random UMIs. TCRdb recomputed calls from the 5' RACE reads with MiXCR, one row per CDR3 protein. The sample lists some 86,000 distinct CDR3 sequences, approximately 2.8% occurring once. V usage is TRBV20-1 and J usage is TRBJ2-7, with TRBD2 as a possible D gene (5 bases). Specimen: PBMCs. This receptor was taken from a woman under 40 with multiple sclerosis. In nucleotides, the CDR3 is TGCAGTGCTAGAGGTCCAGGAGGAACTTACGAGCAGTACTTC. This gives the protein CSARGPGGTYEQYF.